This entry lists 5 T cell receptor beta chains sequenced from one sample in a study of metastatic and nonmetastatic thyroid tumors. Every patient was untreated before thyroid surgery. TCRdb used MiXCR to call clones anew from the PCR reads. This table has 12,000 or so clones, around 25% appearing once. Sequenced input: adjacent normal tissue. All receptors come from a male donor with papillary thyroid cancer or a benign thyroid nodule (not recorded which). Some clones in this sample may be carry-over from other donors' samples.

The chain recombines TRBV2 with TRBJ2-2, with 15 bases matching TRBD2. J lost 5 bases, V lost 6 bases, and 4 bases had no gene match. Per the germline V gene, CDR1 is SNHLY and CDR2 is FYNNEI. This CDR3 is 16 amino acids long. The CDR3 here is CASRGGLAGGTGELFF. As DNA, the CDR3 is TGTGCCAGCAGAGGTGGACTAGCGGGGGGGACCGGGGAGCTGTTTTTT.

This rearrangement joins TRBV6-1 to TRBJ1-5; D remains unclear. CDR1 MNHNS and CDR2 SASEGT come from the germline V gene. This CDR3 contains 11 residues. Trimming cost V 6 bases and J 6 bases, with 6 bases left between them. The CDR3 region is CASSSGQPQHF. CDR3 DNA sequence: TGTGCCAGCAGCTCCGGTCAGCCCCAGCATTTT.

This clone appeared a few times. The same CDR3 also results from other DNA sequences found in this sample. The chain couples TRBV28 to TRBJ2-7; tentatively, D is TRBD2 (6 bases). The V end was cut by 8 bases, the J end by 3 bases, with 17 bases between. The length of the CDR3 is 14 residues. Per the germline V gene, CDR1 is MDHEN and CDR2 is SYDVKM. CDR3: CASVAERDVYEQYF. The CDR3 nucleotides read TGTGCCAGCGTAGCGGAAAGGGACGTCTACGAGCAGTACTTC.

The genes are TRBV7-2 and TRBJ1-1, with D maybe TRBD1 (5 bases). Germline CDR1 SGHTA, CDR2 FQGNSA. The CDR3 loop spans 13 amino acids. Trimming took off 5 bases at V and 8 bases at J, with 15 bases between the two ends. The CDR3 nucleotides are TGTGCCAGCAGCCGAGACAGTGCCCGAGAAGCTTTCTTT. The encoded protein is CASSRDSAREAFF. The full variable domain, in which reference TRBV7-2 and TRBJ1-1 provide the parts outside the CDR3, is GAGVSQSPSNKVTEKGKDVELRCDPISGHTALYWYRQSLGQGLEFLIYFQGNSAPDKSGLPSDRFSAERTGGSVSTLTIQRTQQEDSAVYLCASSRDSAREAFFGQGTRLTVV.

This chain joins TRBV5-1 and TRBJ1-1; 8 nucleotides align to TRBD1. The CDR3 spans 13 residues. Unmatched junction bases numbered 5, after V lost 4 bases and J lost 6 bases. Germline V gene sequence: CDR1 SGHRS, CDR2 YFSETQ. The CDR3 DNA is TGCGCCAGCAGCGTGACGGACAGGGCTGAAGCTTTCTTT. This encodes CASSVTDRAEAFF.